This T cell receptor (beta chain) was obtained from a study of shared clonotypes between healthy human individuals. Study-level points and caveats: Between several donors, naive CD4 clonotypes were shared at a level of roughly 5.5%.

Terminally differentiated effector memory CD45RA+ cells were left out of the naive CD8 fraction, which was CD45RO-negative and positively selected for CCR7. Here immunoSEQ multiplex PCR was the method, and the copy in TCRdb shows in-frame clones only, minus some. Of approximately 1.9 million clones in the sample, 93% were seen once. The CDR3 length is 13 residues. After removal of 4 bases from V and 6 bases from J, the junction contained 3 bases not matched to a gene. Germline CDR1 and CDR2: KGHSY and FQNENV. In regard to this clone: Its antigen is still unknown.

The sequencing input was naive CD8+ T cells from PBMCs. The chain combines TRBV16 with TRBJ1-5; the match to TRBD1 covers 7 bases. This TCR was sampled from a man aged 18 to 30 in good health. Some clones in this sample may be carry-over from other donors' samples. CDR3 amino acids: CASSPGGIQPQHF. In DNA, the CDR3 is TGTGCCAGCAGCCCAGGGGGGATTCAGCCCCAGCATTTT.